The clone carrying this T cell receptor (beta chain) was detected only a few times. Its antigen is unknown. Losses at the gene ends were 7 bases for V and 5 bases for J; bases not matched to a gene: 6. The CDR3 contains 13 residues. Germline-derived CDR1 and CDR2 are SGHDT and YYEEEE. TCRdb used MiXCR to reprocess the 5' RACE reads, holding one entry per CDR3 protein. Of approximately 70,000 distinct CDR3 sequences detected, about 7% appear once; the ten largest clones hold 35% to 40%. This entry comes from a study of T cells after yellow fever vaccination. Study results and caveats: Post-booster reappearance was seen for most primary-vaccination clones (roughly 97% CD4, around 90% CD8). Overall, a small share of clonotypes was seen in both CD4 and CD8 compartments.

This clonotype originated in a man younger than 35 who received the YFV17D yellow fever vaccine. The source was CD8+ T cells sorted from PBMCs, collected more than 35 days after the first yellow fever vaccination. This chain uses TRBV5-6 with TRBJ2-1; TRBD1 matches at 7 bases. The CDR3 loop reads CASPPGQHNEQFF. As DNA, the CDR3 is TGTGCCAGCCCGCCGGGACAGCACAATGAGCAGTTCTTC.